A single sample gave rise to the 22 T cell receptor beta chains below, sequenced in a study of T cells in Graves' hyperthyroidism and ophthalmopathy. Amplification of TCR beta CDR3 regions was performed using RNA transcripts as template. RT-PCR in the first round (using the HTBI primer set) targeted the TCR CDR3. TCRdb called the multiplex PCR reads again in MiXCR, with one record for every CDR3 protein. The data contain almost 350,000 distinct CDR3 sequences, roughly 18% of them seen just once; the ten biggest clones take up about 14%. Source material: blood. Receptors were obtained from a woman aged 40 to 50 with Graves' ophthalmopathy.

This clonotype was detected many times. The rearrangement links TRBV6-1 to TRBJ2-2, with 7 bases aligning to TRBD2. V dropped 7 bases and J dropped 2; count of bases not matched to a gene: 10. CDR1 and CDR2 (germline): MNHNS, SASEGT. This CDR3 spans 16 amino acids. CDR3 protein: CASTSLAETNTGELFF. The CDR3 bases are TGTGCCAGCACCTCGCTAGCGGAGACTAACACCGGGGAGCTGTTTTTT.

The chain recombines TRBV10-2 with TRBJ2-7, with D tentatively TRBD2 (6 bases). The V gene's germline CDR1 is WSHSY and CDR2 SAAADI. CDR3 length: 16 amino acids. Trimming shortened V by 3 bases and J by 0 bases, and 15 bases separated the two germline ends. The CDR3 region has the DNA TGCGCCAGCAGTGAATGGCCCGGGGGAAACTCCTACGAGCAGTACTTC. Its translation: CASSEWPGGNSYEQYF.

This clonotype was picked up many times. The CDR3 here is CATSPGRFSGNTIYF. DNA for the CDR3: TGTGCCACCAGCCCGGGGCGATTCTCTGGAAACACCATATATTTT. The chain is built from TRBV15 and TRBJ1-3; D is possibly TRBD1 (5 bases). V gave up 5 bases and J gave up 0 bases, with 11 bases separating them. This CDR3 has 15 amino acids. The germline CDR1 and CDR2 sequences are LNHNV and YYDKDF (reference sequence).

Many counts were recorded for this clonotype. The chain has TRBV5-6 and TRBJ1-1; 10 bases line up with TRBD1. CDR3 length: 14 residues. With 4 bases clipped from V and 3 bases from J, the junction kept 3 bases outside the gene matches. Germline loops: CDR1 SGHDT, CDR2 YYEEEE. DNA of the CDR3: TGTGCCAGCAGCCAGGGACAGGGGTACACTGAAGCTTTCTTT. This translates into CASSQGQGYTEAFF. Full variable domain (rest looked up from reference TRBV5-6 and TRBJ1-1): DAGVTQSPTHLIKTRGQQVTLRCSPKSGHDTVSWYQQALGQGPQFIFQYYEEEERQRGNFPDRFSGHQFPNYSSELNVNALLLGDSALYLCASSQGQGYTEAFFGQGTRLTVV.

The chain links TRBV6-5 to TRBJ2-7; 7 nucleotides line up with TRBD1. Per germline, CDR1 MNHEY and CDR2 SVGAGI. V was pared by 4 bases and J by 2 bases, with 5 bases of the junction left unmatched. The CDR3 length is 14 residues. The CDR3 reads CASSWDRGAYEQYF. CDR3 nucleotide sequence: TGTGCCAGCAGTTGGGACAGAGGCGCCTACGAGCAGTACTTC.

This rearrangement joins TRBV12-5 to TRBJ2-5; 15 bases fit TRBD2. The CDR3 has 17 amino acids. The germline V gene has CDR1 LGHNT and CDR2 FRNRAP. With 2 bases clipped from V and 2 bases from J, the junction kept 3 bases outside the gene matches. CDR3 coding DNA: TGTGCTAGTGGTTTGCCGGGACTAGCGGGAGGACAAGAGACCCAGTACTTC. Protein sequence: CASGLPGLAGGQETQYF.

This clonotype was detected once. This rearrangement joins TRBV28 to TRBJ2-7; 9 bases map to TRBD1. After removal of 8 bases from V and 6 bases from J, the junction contained 5 bases not matched to a gene. Germline V gives CDR1 MDHEN, CDR2 SYDVKM. The CDR3 sequence is 12 residues long. In nucleotides, the CDR3 is TGTGCCAGCCGGGACAGGGATGTCGAGCAGTACTTC. Protein sequence: CASRDRDVEQYF. The full variable domain, in which reference TRBV28 and TRBJ2-7 provide the parts outside the CDR3, is DVKVTQSSRYLVKRTGEKVFLECVQDMDHENMFWYRQDPGLGLRLIYFSYDVKMKEKGDIPEGYSVSREKKERFSLILESASTNQTSMYLCASRDRDVEQYFGPGTRLTVT.

Many counts were recorded for this clonotype. This rearrangement joins TRBV28 to TRBJ2-7; 7 positions agree with TRBD1. V trimming: 4 bases; J trimming: 5 bases; junction bases outside the gene matches: 2. The CDR3 is 12 amino acids. In germline, CDR1 is MDHEN, CDR2 SYDVKM. For the CDR3, the DNA is TGTGCCAGCAGTTCCGACAGGGACGAGCAGTACTTC. This sequence encodes CASSSDRDEQYF.

The V gene is TRBV30, the J gene TRBJ1-6, with D uncertain. V lost 3 bases and J lost 7, with 10 bases in between. This CDR3 spans 13 amino acids. Germline lookup yields CDR1 GTSNPN and CDR2 SVGIG (reference sequence). The CDR3 is CAWRGQINSPLHF. For the CDR3, the DNA is TGTGCCTGGAGAGGGCAGATAAATTCACCCCTCCACTTT.

The genes are TRBV10-3 and TRBJ1-2; D is possibly TRBD1 (5 bases). Trimming took 6 bases from V and 1 from J, leaving 18 bases between them. Germline V lookup: CDR1 ENHRY, CDR2 SYGVKD. This CDR3 has 16 residues. The CDR3 protein is CAISQHPGPSNYGYTF. CDR3 in DNA: TGTGCCATCAGCCAACACCCGGGACCGAGTAACTATGGCTACACCTTC.

This rearrangement joins TRBV6-1 to TRBJ1-2, with a possible D match to TRBD1 (5 bases). Germline lookup yields CDR1 MNHNS and CDR2 SASEGT. The CDR3 is made up of 15 amino acids. The germline V and J ends were trimmed by 7 bases and 0 bases, with 15 bases remaining between them. CDR3 sequence: CASKTGTGANYGYTF. In DNA, the CDR3 is TGTGCCAGCAAGACCGGGACCGGAGCTAACTATGGCTACACCTTC.

In its sample, this clonotype was seen many times. V and J are TRBV5-1 and TRBJ1-1; 11 bases match TRBD1. The trim removed 3 bases at V and 1 base at J, leaving 2 bases unmatched. The length of the CDR3 is 15 residues. The germline V gene encodes CDR1 SGHRS and CDR2 YFSETQ. The CDR3 is CASSWTGGANTEAFF. The CDR3 DNA is TGCGCCAGCAGCTGGACAGGGGGCGCGAACACTGAAGCTTTCTTT. The full variable domain, its missing parts supplied by reference TRBV5-1 and TRBJ1-1, is KAGVTQTPRYLIKTRGQQVTLSCSPISGHRSVSWYQQTPGQGLQFLFEYFSETQRNKGNFPGRFSGRQFSNSRSEMNVSTLELGDSALYLCASSWTGGANTEAFFGQGTRLTVV.

The sample holds many counts of this clonotype. CDR3: CASSPGVGELFF. CDR3 sequence (DNA): TGTGCCAGCAGCCCAGGGGTCGGGGAGCTGTTTTTT. The V gene is TRBV7-3, the J gene TRBJ2-2; possibly TRBD1 for D (6 bases). Deletions cut 5 bases from V and 7 bases from J, with 8 bases between. Germline-derived CDR1 and CDR2 are SGHTA and FQGTGA. This CDR3 contains 12 residues.

The chain combines TRBV6-5 with TRBJ1-1, with a tentative D call TRBD1 (6 bases). Trimming removed 1 base from V and 2 bases from J, with 11 bases in between. Germline V gene lookup returns CDR1 MNHEY and CDR2 SVGAGI. The length of the CDR3 is 15 residues. In DNA, the CDR3 is TGTGCCAGCAGTTACTACACGACAGGAAACACTGAAGCTTTCTTT. This gives the protein CASSYYTTGNTEAFF.

V gene TRBV29-1 combines with J gene TRBJ2-5; TRBD2 matches 8 bases. The V segment lost 4 bases and the J segment 5 bases; nucleotides outside the gene matches: 6. The CDR3 consists of 13 residues. The germline V gene has CDR1 SQVTM and CDR2 ANQGSEA. The chain's CDR3 is CSVGWTGGETQYF. The CDR3 nucleotides read TGCAGCGTTGGTTGGACGGGAGGGGAGACCCAGTACTTC.

This clonotype was counted many times. The V gene is TRBV7-2, the J gene TRBJ1-5; 9 nucleotides align to TRBD1. The CDR3 loop spans 16 amino acids. Germline CDR1 reads SGHTA; CDR2 reads FQGNSA. The J segment lost 4 bases and the V segment lost 1 base, leaving 5 bases of the junction unmatched. CDR3 residues: CASSLVSGQGNQPQHF. CDR3 bases: TGTGCCAGCAGCTTAGTCAGTGGACAGGGGAATCAGCCCCAGCATTTT.

This clonotype was picked up many times. This chain connects TRBV27 to TRBJ2-7; D call uncertain. The germline CDR1 and CDR2 sequences are MNHEY and SMNVEV (reference sequence). Trimming shortened V by 7 bases and J by 6 bases, and 19 bases separated the two germline ends. The CDR3 spans 14 residues. CDR3 DNA sequence: TGTGCCAGCACTCCAACAGCCGTGCCTTCCGAGCAGTACTTC. It specifies CASTPTAVPSEQYF.

Ten or more counts support this clonotype. The chain couples TRBV28 to TRBJ2-7; D remains unclear. CDR1 and CDR2 from the germline V gene are MDHEN and SYDVKM. This CDR3 is built from 11 residues. With 6 bases removed from V and 7 bases from J, the gap between germline ends came to 10 bases. The chain's CDR3 is CASSYWAEQYF. CDR3 nucleotide sequence: TGTGCCAGCAGCTATTGGGCAGAGCAGTACTTC.

This clonotype was observed at least ten times. This chain links TRBV28 with TRBJ1-2; D possibly corresponds to TRBD1 (6 bases). Germline V gene lookup returns CDR1 MDHEN and CDR2 SYDVKM. The CDR3 totals 14 residues. V gave up 7 bases and J gave up 6 bases, with 18 bases separating them. The CDR3 sequence is CASNLIRGTDGYTF. The CDR3 DNA is TGTGCCAGCAACCTAATCAGGGGAACGGATGGCTACACCTTC.

This clonotype was picked up many times. This chain uses TRBV7-9 with TRBJ1-1; D gene unclear. V lost 2 bases to trimming and J lost 5 bases, with 12 bases between them. The germline V gene encodes CDR1 SEHNR and CDR2 FQNEAQ (reference sequence). The CDR3 totals 14 residues. The CDR3 DNA is TGTGCCAGCAGCTTAAGCCAGCCGGGGACTGAAGCTTTCTTT. Protein: CASSLSQPGTEAFF.

This chain connects TRBV6-1 to TRBJ1-2; 9 bases match TRBD1. V was clipped by 7 bases and J by 5 bases; unmatched bases: 8. The CDR3 loop spans 14 amino acids. Germline V lookup: CDR1 MNHNS, CDR2 SASEGT. The CDR3 loop is CASNLGQGGYGYTF. The CDR3 region has the DNA TGTGCCAGCAACTTGGGACAGGGTGGATATGGCTACACCTTC.

In its sample, this clonotype was seen many times. The chain couples TRBV19 to TRBJ1-5, with 7 bases lining up with TRBD1. Looked up from germline, CDR1 is LNHDA and CDR2 is SQIVND (reference sequence). V was clipped by 9 bases and J by 2 bases; unmatched bases: 7. The CDR3 loop spans 14 amino acids. Here the CDR3 DNA reads TGTGCCAGCACGACCGGACAGGGCAATCAGCCCCAGCATTTT. This sequence encodes CASTTGQGNQPQHF.